This TCR beta chain stems from a study of shared clonotypes between healthy human individuals. The study's findings and limits: The study generally estimated greater richness for naive than memory subsets.

Cells designated naive CD8 were CD45RO-negative and were positively selected for CCR7, with terminally differentiated effector memory CD45RA+ cells excluded. Points on this clone: The antigen is unknown. Other DNA sequences in this sample translate to the same CDR3.

Data came from immunoSEQ multiplex PCR; TCRdb stores just in-frame clones and leaves some out. The table shows around 1.9 million clones, with 93% occurring only once. Germline trimming cut 6 bases from V and 8 bases from J; bases unmatched to any gene: 5. The CDR3 covers 12 residues. CDR1 is SQVTM and CDR2 is ANQGSEA in the germline V gene. Sequencing used naive CD8+ T cells from PBMCs. The sequence came from a man aged 18 to 29 in good health. Some clones in this sample may be carry-over from other donors' samples. The chain joins TRBV29-1 to TRBJ2-5, with 11 bases lining up with TRBD2. This CDR3 reads CSVVGLAGTQYF. The CDR3 nucleotides are TGCAGCGTGGTCGGACTAGCGGGCACCCAGTACTTC.